The 5 T cell receptor beta chains below come from one sample, sequenced in a study of PD-1 blockade in classical Hodgkin lymphoma. Generated by immunoSEQ multiplex PCR, the TCRdb table keeps only in-frame clones and is missing some. This sample has around 30,000 clones, with about 89% found just once. Time point: newly diagnosed, previously untreated cHL patient sample. Material: peripheral blood mononuclear cells (PBMCs). The receptors come from a human donor with classical Hodgkin lymphoma.

The V call is TRBV28, the J call TRBJ1-5; no reliable D call. Germline values: CDR1 MDHEN, CDR2 SYDVKM. V gave up 3 bases and J gave up 0 bases, with 9 bases separating them. The length of the CDR3 is 15 residues. DNA for the CDR3: TGTGCCAGCAGTTTCCCCCAGTTTAGCAATCAGCCCCAGCATTTT. This gives the protein CASSFPQFSNQPQHF.

CDR3 sequence reads: CASSLASETEAFF. CDR3 in DNA: TGCGCCAGCAGCTTGGCTTCAGAAACTGAAGCTTTCTTT. This chain uses TRBV5-1 with TRBJ1-1; D not certain. The CDR3 spans 13 residues. Trimming shortened V by 0 bases and J by 5 bases, and 8 bases separated the two germline ends. Germline assignment: CDR1 SGHRS and CDR2 YFSETQ. Full variable domain (rest looked up from reference TRBV5-1 and TRBJ1-1): KAGVTQTPRYLIKTRGQQVTLSCSPISGHRSVSWYQQTPGQGLQFLFEYFSETQRNKGNFPGRFSGRQFSNSRSEMNVSTLELGDSALYLCASSLASETEAFFGQGTRLTVV.

The V and J genes are TRBV18 and TRBJ1-3, with D perhaps TRBD1 (5 bases). This CDR3 contains 14 residues. From germline, CDR1 is KGHSH and CDR2 LQKENI. Trimming pared 4 bases from V and 3 bases from J, leaving 10 bases between. CDR3 coding DNA: TGTGCCAGCTCACTCGGGCAGGGTGGAAACACCATATATTTT. Protein: CASSLGQGGNTIYF.

This chain connects TRBV10-1 to TRBJ2-2; maybe TRBD2 (5 bases). Germline lookup yields CDR1 WNHNN and CDR2 SYGVQD (reference sequence). This CDR3 comprises 12 residues. V gave up 4 bases and J gave up 5 bases, with 5 bases separating them. CDR3 nucleotides: TGCGCCAGCAGTGCGGGGACCGGGGAGCTGTTTTTT. Translated: CASSAGTGELFF.

The chain links TRBV5-1 to TRBJ2-5; D is perhaps TRBD1 or TRBD2 (5 bases each). Trimming stripped 4 bases from V and 5 bases from J, with 15 bases between. The CDR3 is 14 amino acids. Germline V gene lookup returns CDR1 SGHRS and CDR2 YFSETQ. The CDR3 DNA reads as TGCGCCAGCAGCCCCGGGACGGCAAGGGAGACCCAGTACTTC. Translating gives CASSPGTARETQYF.